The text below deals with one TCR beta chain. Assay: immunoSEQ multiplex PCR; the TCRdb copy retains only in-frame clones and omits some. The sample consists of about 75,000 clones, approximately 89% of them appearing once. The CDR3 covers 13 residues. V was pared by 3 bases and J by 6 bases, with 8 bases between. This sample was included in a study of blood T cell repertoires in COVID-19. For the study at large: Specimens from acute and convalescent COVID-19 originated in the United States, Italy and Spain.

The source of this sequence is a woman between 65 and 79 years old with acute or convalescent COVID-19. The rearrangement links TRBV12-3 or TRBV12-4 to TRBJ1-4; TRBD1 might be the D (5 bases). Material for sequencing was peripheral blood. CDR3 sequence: CASSLEGHEKLFF. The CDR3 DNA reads TGTGCCAGCAGTTTGGAGGGGCATGAAAAACTGTTTTTT.